This is a list of T cell receptor beta chains from one sample in a study of T cell responses to AZD1222 COVID-19 vaccine. Profiled with immunoSEQ multiplex PCR; TCRdb holds only in-frame clones, not every one. This table holds 120,000 or so clones, roughly nine tenths found once. This sample comprised peripheral blood, obtained on day 0 of AZD1222 vaccination. The receptors shown here come from an adult in good health. Both conserved end residues are trimmed from each CDR3. Size tells how often a clone was seen (once, few, many) or the class of an expanded clone, and some rows leave it out.

clone_size | v_call | cdr3_aa
NA | TRBV6-2/TRBV6-3 | ASSTSGSYNEQF
once | TRBV5-8 | ASSLEYIGQGGGFGQPQH
few | TRBV6-4 | ASSDGVDTGELF
NA | TRBV19 | ASSSSTGTEAF
few | TRBV4-3 | ASSQDAFIPGAYNYGYT
NA | TRBV27 | ASSTGQGKCCTEAF
NA | TRBV6-4 | ASSANWEGGELF
NA | TRBV18 | ASSQGQREFGYT
NA | TRBV10-1 | ASSHGLTVQETQY
NA | TRBV5-4 | ASSWVGSYEQY
NA | TRBV9 | ASSGAGTSGRWTYNEQF
NA | TRBV7-2 | ASSLVSLGGIQTIEQF
NA | TRBV19 | ASGAGGPYNEQF
once | TRBV7-9 | ASSTTKRADRDHTGELF
NA | TRBV6-1 | ASSEDISYEQY
NA | TRBV3-1/TRBV3-2 | ASSQETSGRLPPYNEQF
once | TRBV5-4 | ASSSNSGRGLQTQY
NA | TRBV6-1 | ASSDPGQWTYEQY
NA | TRBV5-1 | ASSTDGGINYGYT
once | TRBV10-3 | AVSAGAAFISSYEQY
NA | TRBV6-5 | ASSSRGGAPLH
NA | TRBV6-6 | ASSTRTGGGEF
NA | TRBV2 | ASSALTGFTDTQY
NA | TRBV7-2 | ASSHLMDEQY
NA | TRBV7-9 | ASSSTGLAGGDEQY
once | TRBV27 | ASSEWGTGFREQY
NA | TRBV15 | ATSRSGTSSYNEQF
NA | TRBV29-1 | SVEAGTSGYSYEQY